What follows are 26 T cell receptor beta chains derived from one specimen sequenced in a study of CD8 T cells in Susac syndrome. Reverse transcription of about 0.45 to 1 ug RNA was performed with random hexamers. TCRdb passed the immunoSEQ multiplex PCR reads through MiXCR, listing each CDR3 protein once. Of 140,000 or so distinct CDR3 sequences listed, nearly 97% are singletons. Sequencing input: CD4+ T cells from PBMCs. These receptors were taken from a human donor with Susac syndrome.

The rearrangement links TRBV7-9 to TRBJ2-2, with D unclear. This CDR3 contains 14 residues. CDR1 is SEHNR and CDR2 is FQNEAQ in the germline V gene (reference sequence). V lost 7 bases and J lost 1, with 10 bases in between. The CDR3 coding sequence is TGTGCCAGCAAACTCAGCAGGAACACCGGGGAGCTGTTTTTT. Amino acids: CASKLSRNTGELFF.

This clonotype was counted a single time. V is TRBV7-2 and J is TRBJ2-2; a weak D match, TRBD1 (6 bases). The CDR3 length is 15 residues. V lost 5 bases and J lost 1, with 11 bases in between. Germline V gene sequence: CDR1 SGHTA, CDR2 FQGNSA. The CDR3 DNA reads TGTGCCAGCAGCCCACGGACAGAGAACACCGGGGAGCTGTTTTTT. Amino acid sequence: CASSPRTENTGELFF. Full variable domain (rest looked up from reference TRBV7-2 and TRBJ2-2): GAGVSQSPSNKVTEKGKDVELRCDPISGHTALYWYRQSLGQGLEFLIYFQGNSAPDKSGLPSDRFSAERTGGSVSTLTIQRTQQEDSAVYLCASSPRTENTGELFFGEGSRLTVL.

The chain combines TRBV28 with TRBJ2-4; D is undetermined. Germline CDR1 and CDR2: MDHEN and SYDVKM. V was pared by 3 bases and J by 2 bases, with 2 bases between. This CDR3 comprises 12 residues. The CDR3 DNA reads TGTGCCAGCAGTTTGCCCAAAAACATTCAGTACTTC. It is translated as CASSLPKNIQYF.

The chain carries TRBV14 and TRBJ2-7, with D unclear. The CDR3 contains 15 residues. Trimming left V 1 base short and J 0 bases short, with 10 bases between. Looked up from germline, CDR1 is SGHDN and CDR2 is FVKESK. The chain's CDR3 is CASSQAWTGSYEQYF. CDR3 coding DNA: TGTGCCAGCAGCCAAGCCTGGACGGGCTCCTACGAGCAGTACTTC.

The chain is built from TRBV20-1 and TRBJ2-3; a weak D match, TRBD2 (6 bases). The CDR3 contains 14 residues. The ends were cut back, 3 bases at V and 2 bases at J, with 12 bases in the middle. CDR1 and CDR2 from the germline V gene are DFQATT and SNEGSKA (reference sequence). The CDR3 nucleotides read TGCAGTGCTAGGACGGCGGGACTCACAGATACGCAGTATTTT. Its protein product is CSARTAGLTDTQYF.

The rearrangement uses TRBV28 and TRBJ1-5; D unresolved. The CDR3 consists of 18 residues. CDR1 and CDR2 from the germline V gene are MDHEN and SYDVKM. V lost 3 bases and J lost 1, with 19 bases in between. The DNA for the CDR3 is TGTGCCAGCAGTTTTCGCCGCTTGGGTTTGTGGAGCAATCAGCCCCAGCATTTT. Residues: CASSFRRLGLWSNQPQHF.

The chain carries TRBV28 and TRBJ2-7, with D perhaps matching TRBD1 or TRBD2 (5 bases each). This CDR3 spans 14 amino acids. V lost 5 bases and J 9 bases, leaving 20 bases between the germline ends. Per germline, CDR1 MDHEN and CDR2 SYDVKM. CDR3 nucleotide sequence: TGTGCCAGCAGTAAGAGGGGTGCCCTGATCGCGCAGTACTTC. The encoded protein is CASSKRGALIAQYF.

The chain has TRBV25-1 and TRBJ1-1, with TRBD1 identical over 7 bases. V dropped 6 bases and J dropped 0; count of bases not matched to a gene: 4. The V gene's germline CDR1 is MGHDK and CDR2 SYGVNS. The CDR3 contains 14 residues. CDR3 in amino acids: CASRQTGMNTEAFF. CDR3 DNA sequence: TGTGCCAGCAGACAGACAGGGATGAACACTGAAGCTTTCTTT.

This chain joins TRBV5-1 and TRBJ2-6; D remains unclear. The CDR3 sequence is 17 residues long. Trimming removed 4 bases at V and 0 bases at J, with 14 bases between. Germline V gene data show CDR1 as SGHRS and CDR2 as YFSETQ. CDR3 region: CASSQDHGDSGANVLTF. The CDR3 nucleotides are TGCGCCAGCAGCCAAGACCACGGCGACTCTGGGGCCAACGTCCTGACTTTC.

J is TRBJ2-5 and V is TRBV9; 10 bases align to TRBD1. The CDR3 consists of 15 residues. The germline V gene has CDR1 SGDLS and CDR2 YYNGEE. After removal of 7 bases from V and 4 bases from J, the junction contained 10 bases not matched to a gene. The CDR3 reads CASGGTGAAPETQYF. The CDR3 coding sequence is TGTGCCAGCGGAGGGACAGGGGCGGCCCCAGAGACCCAGTACTTC.

The rearrangement uses TRBV29-1 and TRBJ2-2; 11 bases map to TRBD2. This CDR3 spans 15 amino acids. In germline, CDR1 is SQVTM, CDR2 ANQGSEA. The junction had 5 bases not matched to a gene; V was cut back by 4 bases and J by 4 bases. DNA of the CDR3: TGCAGCGTTGGTGCCGGACTAGCGGGCACCGGGGAGCTGTTTTTT. The encoded protein is CSVGAGLAGTGELFF.

V is TRBV5-6 and J is TRBJ2-7, with 7 nucleotides matching TRBD1. Per germline, CDR1 SGHDT and CDR2 YYEEEE. The CDR3 totals 17 residues. V was clipped by 3 bases and J by 0 bases; unmatched bases: 12. This CDR3 is CASSSFNRDSASYEQYF. DNA for the CDR3: TGTGCCAGCAGCTCCTTTAACCGGGACAGTGCCTCCTACGAGCAGTACTTC.

The chain links TRBV5-6 to TRBJ1-1, with D tentatively TRBD1 (5 bases). This CDR3 has 14 residues. Trimming cost V 2 bases and J 6 bases, with 14 bases left between them. In germline, CDR1 is SGHDT, CDR2 YYEEEE. For the CDR3, the DNA is TGTGCCAGCAGCTTACCCTCGACAGTTGCTGAAGCTTTCTTT. Amino acid sequence: CASSLPSTVAEAFF.

The chain carries TRBV20-1 and TRBJ1-5, with D unresolved. V shed 2 bases and J shed 3 bases, with 8 bases lying between them. The V gene's germline CDR1 is DFQATT and CDR2 SNEGSKA (reference sequence). The CDR3 consists of 13 residues. The CDR3 bases are TGCAGTGCTAGAAAGGACCTCAATCAGCCCCAGCATTTT. Residues: CSARKDLNQPQHF.

The CDR3 loop reads CASSSLPGEGNQPQHF. The DNA for the CDR3 is TGTGCCAGCAGCTCGCTCCCAGGTGAGGGCAATCAGCCCCAGCATTTT. This chain joins TRBV11-2 and TRBJ1-5; no definite D call. The germline gives CDR1 SGHAT, CDR2 FQNNGV. The CDR3 is made up of 16 amino acids. Trimming took off 4 bases at V and 2 bases at J, with 15 bases between the two ends.

This sequence joins TRBV5-1 and TRBJ2-5, with TRBD2 identical over 8 bases. Germline lookup yields CDR1 SGHRS and CDR2 YFSETQ. This CDR3 is 15 amino acids long. J gave up 5 bases and V 3 bases, and 9 bases lay outside the gene matches. CDR3 DNA sequence: TGCGCCAGCAGCTGGCGGGGGGCTAGGGAGGAGACCCAGTACTTC. This translates into CASSWRGAREETQYF.

The V gene is TRBV12-3 or TRBV12-4, the J gene TRBJ2-2; 9 nucleotides line up with TRBD2. This CDR3 is 15 amino acids long. V was clipped by 3 bases and J by 7 bases; unmatched bases: 6. CDR3: CASSLRGGYGGELFF. CDR3 sequence (DNA): TGTGCCAGCAGTTTGCGGGGGGGCTATGGCGGGGAGCTGTTTTTT.

This clonotype was detected only once. The chain joins TRBV4-1 to TRBJ2-3; 8 bases fit TRBD1. The length of the CDR3 is 17 residues. The J segment lost 0 bases and the V segment lost 2 bases, leaving 7 bases of the junction unmatched. Germline assignment: CDR1 MGHRA and CDR2 YSYEKL. The CDR3 nucleotides are TGCGCCAGCAGCCAAAACGACAGGGGTCATAGCACAGATACGCAGTATTTT. This translates into CASSQNDRGHSTDTQYF.

The chain carries TRBV20-1 and TRBJ2-1, with D uncertain. The CDR3 totals 15 residues. Germline V gene lookup returns CDR1 DFQATT and CDR2 SNEGSKA (reference sequence). V lost 0 bases to trimming and J lost 1 base, with 10 bases between them. CDR3 DNA sequence: TGCAGTGCTAGAGATAAGGGCGAGTCCTACAATGAGCAGTTCTTC. Amino acid sequence: CSARDKGESYNEQFF.

The chain employs TRBV3-1 and TRBJ2-1; D perhaps matches TRBD1 (5 bases). The germline V and J ends were trimmed by 0 bases and 0 bases, with 9 bases remaining between them. CDR3 length: 16 amino acids. Per germline, CDR1 LGHDT and CDR2 YNNKEL (reference sequence). The CDR3 sequence: CASSQDRGSSYNEQFF. The CDR3 DNA follows: TGTGCCAGCAGCCAAGATAGGGGATCCTCCTACAATGAGCAGTTCTTC.

This chain joins TRBV29-1 and TRBJ2-4; D tentatively reads TRBD1 or TRBD2 (5 bases each). The germline V gene encodes CDR1 SQVTM and CDR2 ANQGSEA. This CDR3 region has 13 residues. With 6 bases removed from V and 5 bases from J, the gap between germline ends came to 14 bases. The CDR3 spells CSVPGSLENIQYF. In nucleotides, the CDR3 is TGCAGCGTACCAGGGAGTCTTGAAAACATTCAGTACTTC.

CDR3 sequence: CASSVRTGDTGELFF. The CDR3 DNA follows: TGTGCCAGCAGCGTACGGACAGGAGACACCGGGGAGCTGTTTTTT. The chain couples TRBV9 to TRBJ2-2, with 7 bases identical to TRBD1. The CDR3 is 15 residues long. Germline V CDR1 and CDR2: SGDLS, YYNGEE. J gave up 3 bases and V 1 base, and 3 bases lay outside the gene matches.

This chain links TRBV29-1 with TRBJ1-1; D gene unclear. CDR1 and CDR2 (germline): SQVTM, ANQGSEA. V was clipped by 4 bases and J by 1 base, with 13 bases between them. This CDR3 has 14 amino acids. CDR3: CSVGPNLANTEAFF. CDR3 coding DNA: TGCAGCGTTGGGCCGAATCTAGCGAACACTGAAGCTTTCTTT.

The rearrangement links TRBV6-2 or TRBV6-3 to TRBJ2-7; 9 bases line up with TRBD1. V was pared by 8 bases and J by 3 bases, with 5 bases of the junction left unmatched. Per the germline V gene, CDR1 is MNHEY and CDR2 is SVGEGT. There are 13 residues in the CDR3. The CDR3 region has the DNA TGTGCCAGCGGGGACAGGGCCTACTACGAGCAGTACTTC. Translating it yields CASGDRAYYEQYF.

This sequence joins TRBV19 and TRBJ2-6, with D hard to call. From germline, CDR1 is LNHDA and CDR2 SQIVND (reference sequence). The CDR3 loop spans 16 amino acids. V lost 6 bases to trimming and J lost 4 bases, with 16 bases between them. The CDR3 region is CASRITDGSGANVLTF. CDR3 bases: TGTGCCAGTAGGATAACCGACGGATCGGGGGCCAACGTCCTGACTTTC. The whole variable domain, remainder taken from reference TRBV19 and TRBJ2-6, is DGGITQSPKYLFRKEGQNVTLSCEQNLNHDAMYWYRQDPGQGLRLIYYSQIVNDFQKGDIAEGYSVSREKKESFPLTVTSAQKNPTAFYLCASRITDGSGANVLTFGAGSRLTVL.

This rearrangement joins TRBV3-1 to TRBJ1-2; D gene unclear. The CDR3 has 13 residues. V was shortened by 0 bases and J by 4 bases, with 6 bases between the two germline ends. Germline CDR1 and CDR2: LGHDT and YNNKEL (reference sequence). The CDR3 loop reads CASSQDRSYGYTF. CDR3 nucleotides: TGTGCCAGCAGCCAAGACAGGAGCTATGGCTACACCTTC.